The 29 T cell receptor beta chains given below trace back to one sample, sequenced in a study of HIV-infected patients and healthy controls. All unsorted peripheral T cells were captured because whole blood was used without fractionation. cDNA was made from about 510 ng RNA using alpha and beta constant primers. Alpha and beta chain libraries were made separately by chain-specific third strand synthesis with multiplexing indices. TCRdb re-called the 5' RACE reads through MiXCR, storing one row per CDR3 protein. The sample includes thousands of distinct CDR3 sequences, more than 8% of them seen just once. This specimen was blood, taken before antiretroviral therapy. Source of these receptors: an adult with HIV infection.

This clonotype was observed a few times. The V gene is TRBV7-9, the J gene TRBJ2-5; D gene unclear. The V and J ends lost 0 bases and 5 bases respectively, with 7 bases between them. The CDR3 contains 13 residues. The germline CDR1 and CDR2 sequences are SEHNR and FQNEAQ (reference sequence). CDR3 residues: CASSLAGLETQYF. The CDR3 DNA follows: TGTGCCAGCAGCTTAGCCGGGTTGGAGACCCAGTACTTC. Complete variable domain (other parts from reference TRBV7-9 and TRBJ2-5): DTGVSQNPRHKITKRGQNVTFRCDPISEHNRLYWYRQTLGQGPEFLTYFQNEAQLEKSRLLSDRFSAERPKGSFSTLEIQRTEQGDSAMYLCASSLAGLETQYFGPGTRLLVL.

In its sample, this clonotype ranks as medium-sized. This rearrangement joins TRBV7-2 to TRBJ1-4; 9 bases fit TRBD1. Trimming at V came to 6 bases and at J to 3 bases, leaving 5 bases not matched to a gene. This CDR3 is built from 15 residues. Germline lookup yields CDR1 SGHTA and CDR2 FQGNSA. CDR3 in amino acids: CASRKQGAANEKLFF. The CDR3 DNA reads TGTGCCAGCAGGAAACAGGGGGCAGCTAATGAAAAACTGTTTTTT.

This clonotype qualifies as medium-sized. The chain combines TRBV7-8 with TRBJ2-7, with D possibly TRBD1 on 5 matching bases. Trimming pared 1 base from V and 4 bases from J, leaving 14 bases between. CDR3 length equals 15 residues. CDR1 and CDR2 from the germline V gene are SGHVS and FQNEAQ. CDR3 protein: CASSLGVPGQYEQYV. CDR3 nucleotides: TGTGCCAGCAGCTTAGGTGTCCCAGGGCAGTACGAGCAGTACGTC.

In this sample, this clonotype is medium-sized (0.01 to 0.1%). V gene TRBV7-8 combines with J gene TRBJ1-1; weak D call: TRBD1 (6 bases). Trimming stripped 1 base from V and 6 bases from J, with 15 bases between. The CDR3 is 15 residues long. Germline V gives CDR1 SGHVS, CDR2 FQNEAQ. The CDR3 is CASSLVPGAYAEAFF. DNA of the CDR3: TGTGCCAGCAGCTTAGTTCCAGGGGCATATGCTGAAGCTTTCTTT.

This clonotype showed up many times. The V call is TRBV25-1, the J call TRBJ2-2; tentatively, D is TRBD1 (6 bases). The CDR3 totals 16 residues. V shed 3 bases and J shed 4 bases, with 15 bases lying between them. CDR1 and CDR2 (germline): MGHDK, SYGVNS. The CDR3 here is CASSDTGHRGTGELFF. The CDR3 DNA sequence: TGTGCCAGCAGTGACACAGGGCACCGAGGCACCGGGGAGCTGTTTTTT.

This clonotype was seen at least ten times. This chain links TRBV7-8 with TRBJ2-3; 7 bases line up with TRBD2. Germline V gene lookup returns CDR1 SGHVS and CDR2 FQNEAQ. The CDR3 loop spans 16 amino acids. Losses at the gene ends were 1 base for V and 0 bases for J; bases not matched to a gene: 4. The DNA for the CDR3 is TGTGCCAGCAGCTTAGGGCTAGCGGATAGCACAGATACGCAGTATTTT. Its translation: CASSLGLADSTDTQYF.

V usage is TRBV2 and J usage is TRBJ2-3; D possibly corresponds to TRBD1 (6 bases). The germline V gene has CDR1 SNHLY and CDR2 FYNNEI. The CDR3 is 13 residues long. V was trimmed by 7 bases and J by 4 bases, leaving 12 bases between them. In DNA form, the CDR3 reads TGTGCCAGCAAGGGGCCAGGGGCAGATACGCAGTATTTT. Protein product: CASKGPGADTQYF.

This clonotype was observed a few times. The genes are TRBV7-9 and TRBJ2-7; 10 bases line up with TRBD2. The CDR3 contains 15 residues. J lost 6 bases, V lost 1 base, and 6 bases had no gene match. Germline loops: CDR1 SEHNR, CDR2 FQNEAQ (reference sequence). The CDR3 nucleotides read TGTGCCAGCAGCTTAGGGCTAGCGGGAGCGCTCGAGCAGTACTTC. Protein: CASSLGLAGALEQYF. The entire variable domain, with the rest obtained from reference TRBV7-9 and TRBJ2-7, is as follows: DTGVSQNPRHKITKRGQNVTFRCDPISEHNRLYWYRQTLGQGPEFLTYFQNEAQLEKSRLLSDRFSAERPKGSFSTLEIQRTEQGDSAMYLCASSLGLAGALEQYFGPGTRLTVT.

This clonotype was seen many times. V and J are TRBV5-1 and TRBJ2-1; D is perhaps TRBD2 (6 bases). Germline V gene sequence: CDR1 SGHRS, CDR2 YFSETQ. The V end was cut by 3 bases, the J end by 7 bases, with 26 bases between. This CDR3 is 18 amino acids long. The CDR3 protein is CASSSSPYWGEVRNEQFF. The CDR3 bases are TGCGCCAGCAGCTCCTCGCCATATTGGGGGGAAGTCCGGAATGAGCAGTTCTTC.

This clonotype was seen more than once but under ten times. V and J are TRBV5-4 and TRBJ2-1; possible D gene TRBD1, 6 bases. The germline V and J ends were trimmed by 0 bases and 6 bases, with 7 bases remaining between them. Germline loops: CDR1 SGHNT, CDR2 YYREEE (reference sequence). The CDR3 is 13 amino acids. The CDR3 DNA is TGTGCCAGCAGCTTGGCCAGGGGCAATGAGCAGTTCTTC. Translated: CASSLARGNEQFF.

This clonotype is categorized as medium-sized. The chain couples TRBV3-1 to TRBJ2-7; the D is unclear. Trimming removed 4 bases from V and 7 bases from J, with 17 bases in between. The CDR3 contains 14 residues. The germline CDR1 and CDR2 sequences are LGHDT and YNNKEL (reference sequence). The CDR3 DNA sequence: TGTGCCAGCAGCCCCGGCGCCAACGTTGGGGAGCAGTACGTC. Its protein is CASSPGANVGEQYV.

Sample share makes this clonotype medium-sized. The rearrangement links TRBV20-1 to TRBJ2-5; 9 nucleotides line up with TRBD2. CDR1 and CDR2 (germline): DFQATT, SNEGSKA (reference sequence). This CDR3 has 13 amino acids. Losses at the gene ends were 3 bases for V and 2 bases for J; bases not matched to a gene: 1. The chain's CDR3 is CSARLAGQETQYF. The DNA of the CDR3 is TGCAGTGCTAGGCTAGCGGGACAAGAGACCCAGTACTTC.

The rearrangement joins TRBV5-1 to TRBJ2-1; maybe TRBD2 (6 bases). V lost 2 bases, J lost 5 bases, and 14 bases lay in between. The CDR3 runs 15 residues. Germline CDR1 reads SGHRS; CDR2 reads YFSETQ. The CDR3 DNA reads as TGCGCCAGCAGCTTTAGCGGTTCCGGCAACAATGAGCAGTTCTTC. This gives the protein CASSFSGSGNNEQFF.

This clonotype was detected a few times. This sequence joins TRBV27 and TRBJ2-1; D is possibly TRBD2 (6 bases). The CDR3 extends over 15 amino acids. Trimming removed 6 bases at V and 2 bases at J, with 14 bases between. Germline CDR1 reads MNHEY; CDR2 reads SMNVEV (reference sequence). The CDR3 nucleotides are TGTGCCAGCAGCCCAGCGGGCGCCACCTACAATGAGCAGTTCTTC. It yields the protein CASSPAGATYNEQFF.

This clonotype is medium-sized within its sample. The chain links TRBV5-1 to TRBJ2-2, with 7 bases identical to TRBD1. The CDR3 consists of 14 residues. CDR1 and CDR2 from the germline V gene are SGHRS and YFSETQ. V was clipped by 4 bases and J by 7 bases; unmatched bases: 7. CDR3 bases: TGCGCCAGCAGCCCAAGACAGGGAGTCGGGGAGCTGTTTTTT. This gives the protein CASSPRQGVGELFF. Combining the CDR3 with reference TRBV5-1 and TRBJ2-2 gives the whole variable domain KAGVTQTPRYLIKTRGQQVTLSCSPISGHRSVSWYQQTPGQGLQFLFEYFSETQRNKGNFPGRFSGRQFSNSRSEMNVSTLELGDSALYLCASSPRQGVGELFFGEGSRLTVL.

This clonotype was recorded at least ten times. The gene calls are TRBV21-1 and TRBJ2-7; whether TRBD1, the table's D call, matches the DNA was not checked. TRBV21-1 is marked as a pseudogene. This CDR3 is 15 amino acids long. CDR3 bases: TGTGCCAGCAGCAAATCAGCCAGGGGAAGATACGAGCAGTACGTC. Translation: CASSKSARGRYEQYV.

This clonotype was recorded many times. CDR3 sequence reads: CASSPGLASYNEQFF. For the CDR3, the DNA is TGTGCCAGCAGTCCCGGACTAGCGTCCTACAATGAGCAGTTCTTC. This sequence joins TRBV6-5 and TRBJ2-1; 9 nucleotides match TRBD2. Germline lookup yields CDR1 MNHEY and CDR2 SVGAGI. CDR3 length equals 15 residues. Trimming at V came to 5 bases and at J to 1 base, leaving 3 bases not matched to a gene.

In its sample, this clonotype is medium-sized (0.01 to 0.1%). The chain uses TRBV7-3 and TRBJ2-3; 12 nucleotides match TRBD2. V lost 5 bases to trimming and J lost 8 bases; unmatched junction nucleotides: 11. The V gene's germline CDR1 is SGHTA and CDR2 FQGTGA. The CDR3 covers 16 residues. CDR3 sequence: CASSRQTSGSRATQYF. CDR3 nucleotide sequence: TGTGCCAGCAGCAGACAGACTAGCGGGAGTAGGGCTACGCAGTATTTT.

This clonotype was seen ten or more times. The chain couples TRBV6-6 to TRBJ2-5; TRBD2 is a possible D gene (6 bases). The CDR3 has 14 amino acids. V lost 4 bases to trimming and J lost 3 bases, with 12 bases between them. Germline CDR1 is MNHNY and CDR2 is SVGAGI (reference sequence). The CDR3 sequence is CASSFWGGKETQYF. CDR3 coding DNA: TGTGCCAGCAGTTTTTGGGGCGGGAAAGAGACCCAGTACTTC.

Relative to its sample, this clonotype is medium-sized. V is TRBV7-3 and J is TRBJ2-7; D is possibly TRBD2 (6 bases). This CDR3 contains 15 residues. V was pared by 2 bases and J by 0 bases, with 11 bases between. Germline values: CDR1 SGHTA, CDR2 FQGTGA. The CDR3 DNA sequence: TGTGCCAGCAGCTTAGACGGGAGCCCCTCCTACGAGCAGTACTTC. This codes for CASSLDGSPSYEQYF.

Ten or more counts support this clonotype. The chain recombines TRBV24-1 with TRBJ2-1; 13 bases map to TRBD2. Germline V gene lookup returns CDR1 KGHDR and CDR2 SFDVKD. The V gene end was trimmed by 7 bases and the J gene end by 10 bases; junction bases not matched to a gene: 12. The CDR3 runs 16 residues. CDR3 nucleotides: TGTGCCACCAGCCAAGGGGCAGGACTAGCGGGAGTCGAGCAGTTCTTC. It codes for CATSQGAGLAGVEQFF.

This clonotype was counted many times. The V call is TRBV19, the J call TRBJ2-2; a possible D gene is TRBD2 (6 bases). Between the trimmed V and J ends, which lost 5 bases and 5 bases, there was a span of 18 bases. Germline CDR1 is LNHDA and CDR2 is SQIVND (reference sequence). The CDR3 contains 16 residues. The CDR3 loop is CASSPGGTVGTGELFF. DNA of the CDR3: TGTGCCAGTAGTCCTGGGGGGACTGTCGGGACCGGGGAGCTGTTTTTT.

This clonotype occurred many times. The chain uses TRBV6-5 and TRBJ2-4, with D possibly called TRBD1 or TRBD2 (5 bases each). Germline values: CDR1 MNHEY, CDR2 SVGAGI. The CDR3 has 15 residues. The V end lost 6 bases, the J end lost 2 bases, and 14 bases lay between the germline ends. The CDR3 spells CASRYTGTTKNIQYF. DNA of the CDR3: TGTGCCAGCAGATACACCGGGACGACCAAAAACATTCAGTACTTC.

Within the sample, this clonotype is medium-sized. The rearrangement uses TRBV27 and TRBJ2-7; 12 bases are a match to TRBD2. This CDR3 is 16 amino acids long. V lost 4 bases, J lost 3 bases, and 7 bases stayed unmatched. CDR1 is MNHEY, CDR2 SMNVEV, per germline (reference sequence). CDR3 sequence (DNA): TGTGCCAGCAGTTCCCCTCTGACTAGCGGGAGCTACGAGCAGTACTTC. Protein: CASSSPLTSGSYEQYF.

By proportion, this clonotype is medium-sized (0.01 to 0.1%). V and J are TRBV7-6 and TRBJ2-3, with D possibly being TRBD2 (6 bases). V was trimmed by 2 bases and J by 4 bases, leaving 13 bases between them. Germline CDR1 reads SGHVS; CDR2 reads FNYEAQ. CDR3 length equals 15 residues. This CDR3 is CASSLYAGRADTQYF. Here the CDR3 DNA reads TGTGCCAGCAGCTTATACGCGGGAAGGGCAGATACGCAGTATTTT. The full variable domain, with the rest looked up from reference TRBV7-6 and TRBJ2-3, is GAGVSQSPRYKVTKRGQDVALRCDPISGHVSLYWYRQALGQGPEFLTYFNYEAQQDKSGLPNDRFSAERPEGSISTLTIQRTEQRDSAMYRCASSLYAGRADTQYFGPGTRLTVL.

The chain recombines TRBV12-3 or TRBV12-4 with TRBJ1-6, with a tentative D call TRBD1 (5 bases). Trimming cost V 6 bases and J 15 bases, with 12 bases left between them. The CDR3 has 11 residues. CDR3 bases: TGTGCCAGCAGATCCGGGACGGTCCTCCACTTT. This sequence encodes CASRSGTVLHF.

Ten or more counts support this clonotype. The chain employs TRBV15 and TRBJ2-2; D is unresolved. Germline V gene lookup returns CDR1 LNHNV and CDR2 YYDKDF (reference sequence). Trimming left V 6 bases short and J 7 bases short, with 9 bases between. CDR3 length equals 12 residues. CDR3 amino acids: CATRVYGGELFF. CDR3 DNA: TGTGCCACCAGAGTGTACGGCGGGGAGCTGTTTTTT.

The chain joins TRBV19 to TRBJ2-6; D call uncertain. The CDR3 is 18 amino acids. The germline V and J ends were trimmed by 5 bases and 0 bases, with 17 bases remaining between them. Germline CDR1 reads LNHDA; CDR2 reads SQIVND (reference sequence). The CDR3 here is CASSPTTDRSSGANVLTF. For the CDR3, the DNA is TGTGCCAGTAGTCCCACGACGGACCGAAGCTCTGGGGCCAACGTCCTGACTTTC.

This clonotype was detected only a few times. This sequence joins TRBV25-1 and TRBJ2-3; perhaps D is TRBD1 or TRBD2 (6 bases each). Germline-derived CDR1 and CDR2 are MGHDK and SYGVNS. Trimming removed 5 bases at V and 0 bases at J, with 12 bases between. The CDR3 has 15 residues. CDR3 bases: TGTGCCAGCAGTCAGAGGGGGGAGAGCACAGATACGCAGTATTTT. This sequence encodes CASSQRGESTDTQYF. The variable domain in full, with the rest retrieved from reference TRBV25-1 and TRBJ2-3, is EADIYQTPRYLVIGTGKKITLECSQTMGHDKMYWYQQDPGMELHLIHYSYGVNSTEKGDLSSESTVSRIRTEHFPLTLESARPSHTSQYLCASSQRGESTDTQYFGPGTRLTVL.